Each of the 3 T cell receptor beta chains below was sequenced from the same sample in a study of blood T cell repertoires in COVID-19. Only in-frame clones appear in the TCRdb table, and some are missing; sequencing was by immunoSEQ multiplex PCR. The data contain around 130,000 clones, approximately 88% of them singletons. Sequences were obtained from peripheral blood. These TCRs come from a woman aged 25 to 39 who had recovered from COVID-19.

The CDR3 loop reads CASSSSSGRVPRDTQYF. For the CDR3, the DNA is TGTGCCAGCAGCTCCTCCTCCGGGAGGGTCCCTCGGGATACGCAGTATTTT. The chain carries TRBV7-3 and TRBJ2-3; 8 nucleotides agree with TRBD2. V lost 4 bases to trimming and J lost 6 bases; unmatched junction nucleotides: 15. This CDR3 contains 17 residues. Germline loops: CDR1 SGHTA, CDR2 FQGTGA. Combining the CDR3 with reference TRBV7-3 and TRBJ2-3 gives the whole variable domain GAGVSQTPSNKVTEKGKYVELRCDPISGHTALYWYRQSLGQGPEFLIYFQGTGAADDSGLPNDRFFAVRPEGSVSTLKIQRTERGDSAVYLCASSSSSGRVPRDTQYFGPGTRLTVL.

The CDR3 DNA reads as TGTGCCAGCAGCCGACAGGGGGCGACTGAAGCTTTCTTT. It specifies CASSRQGATEAFF. V and J are TRBV2 and TRBJ1-1, with TRBD1 identical over 10 bases. The J segment lost 5 bases and the V segment lost 6 bases, leaving 3 bases of the junction unmatched. The CDR3 length is 13 residues. Looked up from germline, CDR1 is SNHLY and CDR2 is FYNNEI.

The chain uses TRBV9 and TRBJ1-2; D perhaps matches TRBD1 (6 bases). This CDR3 has 16 residues. The V gene's germline CDR1 is SGDLS and CDR2 YYNGEE. The V and J ends lost 0 bases and 6 bases respectively, with 18 bases between them. The CDR3 spells CASSVGTEGGGNGYTF. The DNA for the CDR3 is TGTGCCAGCAGCGTAGGGACAGAAGGCGGGGGGAATGGCTACACCTTC.